This TCR beta chain was sequenced for a study of shared clonotypes between healthy human individuals. This CDR3 contains 15 residues. Per germline, CDR1 SGHDT and CDR2 YYEEEE. Trimming pared 0 bases from V and 3 bases from J, leaving 12 bases between. Adult donors, all healthy and HIV-negative, had no recent acute infections or vaccinations. The method was immunoSEQ multiplex PCR; TCRdb's version includes in-frame clones alone and lacks a portion of them. The table has over 300,000 clones, 87% seen once. The chain links TRBV5-6 to TRBJ1-2, with a tentative D call TRBD1 (5 bases). The TCR was taken from a man aged 18 to 35 in good health. The sample taken for sequencing was memory CD8+ T cells sorted from blood. Subset defined: CD45RO+ cells pooled with CCR7-negative TemRA cells. In DNA form, the CDR3 reads TGTGCCAGCAGCTTGGACCCAGGGACTGACTATGGCTACACCTTC. Protein product: CASSLDPGTDYGYTF.